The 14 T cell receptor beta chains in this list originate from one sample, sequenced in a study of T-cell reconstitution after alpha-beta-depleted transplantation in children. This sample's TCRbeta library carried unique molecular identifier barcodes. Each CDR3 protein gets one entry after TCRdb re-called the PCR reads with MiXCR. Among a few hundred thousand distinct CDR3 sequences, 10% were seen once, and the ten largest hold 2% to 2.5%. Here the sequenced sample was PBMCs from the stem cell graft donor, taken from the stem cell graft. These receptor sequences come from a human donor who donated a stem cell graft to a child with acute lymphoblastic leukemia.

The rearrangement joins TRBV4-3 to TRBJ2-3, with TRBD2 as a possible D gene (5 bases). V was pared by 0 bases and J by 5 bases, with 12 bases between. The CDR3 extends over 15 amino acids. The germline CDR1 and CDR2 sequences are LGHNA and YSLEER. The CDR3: CASSQDPGSGDTQYF. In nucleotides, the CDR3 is TGCGCCAGCAGCCAAGATCCGGGGAGTGGAGATACGCAGTATTTT.

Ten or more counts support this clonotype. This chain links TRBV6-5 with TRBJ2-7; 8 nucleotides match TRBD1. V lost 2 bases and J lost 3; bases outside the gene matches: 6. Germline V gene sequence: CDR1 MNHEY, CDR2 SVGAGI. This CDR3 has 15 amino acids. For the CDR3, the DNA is TGTGCCAGCAGTTACGCCCCGGGACAGGTCTACGAGCAGTACTTC. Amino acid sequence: CASSYAPGQVYEQYF.

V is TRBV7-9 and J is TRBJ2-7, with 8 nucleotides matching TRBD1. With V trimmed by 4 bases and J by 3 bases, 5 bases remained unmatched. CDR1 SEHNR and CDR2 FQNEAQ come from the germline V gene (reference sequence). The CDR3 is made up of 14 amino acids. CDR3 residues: CASSSQGANYEQYF. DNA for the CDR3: TGTGCCAGCAGCTCGCAGGGGGCTAACTACGAGCAGTACTTC.

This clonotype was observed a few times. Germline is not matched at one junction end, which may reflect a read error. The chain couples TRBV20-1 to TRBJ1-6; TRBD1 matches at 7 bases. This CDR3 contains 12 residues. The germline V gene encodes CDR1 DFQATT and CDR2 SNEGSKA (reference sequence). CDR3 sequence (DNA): TGCAGTGCTAGAACCTCAGGGGGGCCGGCCCATTTT. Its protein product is CSARTSGGPAHF.

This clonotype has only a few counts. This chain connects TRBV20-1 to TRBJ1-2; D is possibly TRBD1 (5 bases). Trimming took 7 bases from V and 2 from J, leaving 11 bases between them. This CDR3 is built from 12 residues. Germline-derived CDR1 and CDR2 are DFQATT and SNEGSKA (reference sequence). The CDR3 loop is CSVSGGNYGYTF. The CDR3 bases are TGCAGTGTTAGCGGGGGAAACTATGGCTACACCTTC.

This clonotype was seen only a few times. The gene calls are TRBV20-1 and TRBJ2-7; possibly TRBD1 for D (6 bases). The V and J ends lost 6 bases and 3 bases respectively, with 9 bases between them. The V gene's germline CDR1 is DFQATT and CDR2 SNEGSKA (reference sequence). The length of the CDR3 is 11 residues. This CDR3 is CSAIQGYEQYF. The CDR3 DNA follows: TGCAGTGCAATACAGGGCTACGAGCAGTACTTC.

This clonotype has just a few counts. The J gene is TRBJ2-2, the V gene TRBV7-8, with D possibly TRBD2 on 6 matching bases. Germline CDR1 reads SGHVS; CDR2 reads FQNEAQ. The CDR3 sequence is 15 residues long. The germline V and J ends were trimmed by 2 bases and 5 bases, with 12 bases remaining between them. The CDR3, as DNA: TGTGCCAGCAGCTTATGGAGGGATCGAACCGGGGAGCTGTTTTTT. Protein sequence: CASSLWRDRTGELFF.

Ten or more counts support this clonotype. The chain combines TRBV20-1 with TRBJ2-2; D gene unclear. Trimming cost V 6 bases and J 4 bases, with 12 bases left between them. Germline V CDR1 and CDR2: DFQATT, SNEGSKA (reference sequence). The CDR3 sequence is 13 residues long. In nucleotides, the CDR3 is TGCAGTGCAATGATGGGATCCACCGGGGAGCTGTTTTTT. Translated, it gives CSAMMGSTGELFF.

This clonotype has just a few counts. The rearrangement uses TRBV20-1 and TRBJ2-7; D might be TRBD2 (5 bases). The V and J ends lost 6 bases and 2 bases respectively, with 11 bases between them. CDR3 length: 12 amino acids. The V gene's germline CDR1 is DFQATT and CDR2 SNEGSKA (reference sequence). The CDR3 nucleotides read TGCAGTGCCCCGGACTCCGCCTACGAGCAGTACTTC. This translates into CSAPDSAYEQYF.

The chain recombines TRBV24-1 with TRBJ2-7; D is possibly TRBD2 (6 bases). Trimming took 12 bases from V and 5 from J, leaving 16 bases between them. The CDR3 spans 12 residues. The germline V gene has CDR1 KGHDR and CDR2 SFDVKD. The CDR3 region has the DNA TGTGCCCTGGCGGGAACCCCCAACGAGCAGTACTTC. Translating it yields CALAGTPNEQYF.

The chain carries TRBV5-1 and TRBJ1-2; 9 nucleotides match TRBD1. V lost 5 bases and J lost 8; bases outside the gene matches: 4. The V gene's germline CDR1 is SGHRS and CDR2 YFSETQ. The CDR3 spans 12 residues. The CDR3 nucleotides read TGCGCCAGCAGAGGGACAGGGACGGGCTACACCTTC. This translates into CASRGTGTGYTF.

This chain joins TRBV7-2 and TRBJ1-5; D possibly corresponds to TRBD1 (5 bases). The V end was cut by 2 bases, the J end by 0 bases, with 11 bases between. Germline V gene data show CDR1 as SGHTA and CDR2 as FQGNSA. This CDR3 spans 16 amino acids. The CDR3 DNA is TGTGCCAGCAGCTTATGGGCGGGACCTAGCAATCAGCCCCAGCATTTT. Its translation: CASSLWAGPSNQPQHF.

In DNA, the CDR3 is TGCGCCAGCAGCCTGCTTCGACAGGGAAAGTACACTGAAGCTTTCTTT. As protein: CASSLLRQGKYTEAFF. This chain joins TRBV4-1 and TRBJ1-1, with 7 bases that match TRBD1. CDR3 length: 16 residues. Germline V lookup: CDR1 MGHRA, CDR2 YSYEKL. V was clipped by 4 bases and J by 3 bases; unmatched bases: 11.

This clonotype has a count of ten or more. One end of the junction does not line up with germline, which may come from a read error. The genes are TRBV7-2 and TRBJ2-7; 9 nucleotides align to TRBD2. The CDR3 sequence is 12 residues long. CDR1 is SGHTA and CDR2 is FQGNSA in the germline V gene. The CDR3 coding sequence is TGTGCCAGCAGCCTAGCGGGGCACGAGCAGTACTTC. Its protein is CASSLAGHEQYF.